This TCR beta chain comes out of a study of vaccination and CD4 T cells after COVID-19. About the research overall: Those taking part got two shots of either the BNT162b2 or the mRNA-1273 vaccine. Collection of post-vaccine samples followed dose two by a median about 75 days, spanning a range of 14 to 241.

As to this clonotype: Its antigen remains unidentified.

Treatment given: 10-day PBMC culture with coronavirus spike peptide pools or control peptides (ViraFEST assay). CD4+ T cells were isolated by negative selection after around 11 days of culture. With the Oncomine TCR Beta short-read assay, DNA from cultured CD4+ T cells was sequenced. The authors extracted genomic DNA from cultured CD4+ T cells. TCRdb redid the calling of the PCR reads with MiXCR, one entry per CDR3 protein. The table shows roughly 3,100 distinct CDR3 sequences, with approximately 80% occurring only once. Input material: CD4+ T cells from blood, cultured in vitro. The TCR was taken from a human donor who had recovered from COVID-19.

CDR3 region: CSGVGTGVNTEAFF. The CDR3 nucleotides are TGCAGTGGAGTTGGGACAGGGGTGAACACTGAAGCTTTCTTT. This rearrangement joins TRBV20-1 to TRBJ1-1; 10 bases are a match to TRBD1. V was pared by 7 bases and J by 0 bases, with 5 bases of the junction left unmatched. CDR1 is DFQATT and CDR2 is SNEGSKA in the germline V gene (reference sequence). This CDR3 is built from 14 residues.